These 8 T cell receptor beta chains came from one sample sequenced in a study of CD8+CD57+ T cells in acquired aplastic anemia. TCR beta VDJ and CDR3 profiling used genomic DNA as template. One entry per CDR3 protein, called by TCRdb with MiXCR from the reads. Among 250,000 to 300,000 distinct CDR3 sequences listed, around 60% were seen once. The material sequenced was sorted CD4+, CD8+, or CD8+CD57+ T cells (not recorded which) from PBMCs. The receptors derive from a human donor with severe aplastic anemia or a healthy control (not recorded which).

The rearrangement links TRBV4-1 to TRBJ2-7, with 9 bases aligning to TRBD2. Unmatched junction bases numbered 2, after V lost 2 bases and J lost 3 bases. The germline gives CDR1 MGHRA, CDR2 YSYEKL. The CDR3 runs to 14 residues. The CDR3 bases are TGCGCCAGCAGCCAATATAGCGGGAGCTACGAGCAGTACTTC. This codes for CASSQYSGSYEQYF.

Here the CDR3 reads CASSEGGAGGETQYF. The DNA of the CDR3 is TGTGCCAGCAGTGAAGGTGGGGCGGGAGGGGAGACCCAGTACTTC. The J gene is TRBJ2-5, the V gene TRBV2; 9 bases line up with TRBD2. Germline CDR1 is SNHLY and CDR2 is FYNNEI. The CDR3 has 15 amino acids. The trim removed 1 base at V and 5 bases at J, leaving 5 bases unmatched.

This clonotype was observed a handful of times. This chain joins TRBV18 and TRBJ2-1, with D maybe TRBD1 (7 bases). Germline V gene data show CDR1 as KGHSH and CDR2 as LQKENI. Trimming removed 1 base from V and 4 bases from J, with 17 bases in between. This CDR3 has 17 amino acids. The CDR3, as DNA: TGTGCCAGCTCACCACGAATGGCGGGACAGTCATACAATGAGCAGTTCTTC. It translates to CASSPRMAGQSYNEQFF.

Note on this clonotype: Germline and junction disagree at one end, which may indicate a read error. V usage is TRBV10-3 and J usage is TRBJ1-4; 7 nucleotides align to TRBD1. The CDR3 has 13 amino acids. Germline assignment: CDR1 ENHRY and CDR2 SYGVKD. CDR3 sequence: CAIRTGEDEKLLF. As DNA, the CDR3 is TGTGCCATCAGAACAGGGGAGGATGAAAAACTGTTATTT.

The chain uses TRBV15 and TRBJ1-2, with 7 bases fitting TRBD1. From germline, CDR1 is LNHNV and CDR2 YYDKDF (reference sequence). The CDR3 length is 13 residues. V lost 5 bases and J lost 5; bases outside the gene matches: 5. CDR3 nucleotide sequence: TGTGCCACCAGCGGCGGGACAGTGTATGGCTACACCTTC. As protein: CATSGGTVYGYTF.

This clonotype was seen a handful of times. The chain uses TRBV15 and TRBJ1-6; TRBD1 matches at 7 bases. This CDR3 spans 15 amino acids. With V trimmed by 3 bases and J by 10 bases, 9 bases remained unmatched. Germline V gene lookup returns CDR1 LNHNV and CDR2 YYDKDF (reference sequence). This CDR3 is CATSSDRAAGSPLHF. The CDR3 DNA follows: TGTGCCACCAGCAGCGACAGGGCGGCGGGATCACCCCTCCACTTT.

This chain connects TRBV7-2 to TRBJ1-2; 7 bases match TRBD1. Germline V gene data show CDR1 as SGHTA and CDR2 as FQGNSA. CDR3 size: 13 residues. V lost 10 bases, J lost 0 bases, and 5 bases stayed unmatched. For the CDR3, the DNA is TGTGCCACCACGGGACAGCCTAACTATGGCTACACCTTC. Residues: CATTGQPNYGYTF.

The chain is built from TRBV9 and TRBJ2-3; D gene ambiguous. Between the trimmed V and J ends, which lost 0 bases and 1 base, there was a span of 12 bases. The CDR3 covers 16 residues. Per the germline V gene, CDR1 is SGDLS and CDR2 is YYNGEE. The DNA of the CDR3 is TGTGCCAGCAGCGTAGCTAGTCCCGTTGGCACAGATACGCAGTATTTT. Translated: CASSVASPVGTDTQYF.